This T cell receptor (beta chain) came from a study of blood T cells in healthy people across ages. Each individual donor underwent a draw of ten milliliters of peripheral blood. The total RNA that was extracted per sample amounted to at least 5.5 micrograms. Through a sample-barcoded 5' primer and a J-beta primer mix, a second PCR was run for about 6 to 12 cycles. All cDNA molecules were each tagged by a template-switch adaptor with 12 random nucleotides. Every sample returned 2.5 million or more CDR3-containing paired-end reads. Each CDR3 protein gets one entry after TCRdb re-called the 5' RACE reads with MiXCR. The sample holds hundreds of thousands of distinct CDR3 sequences, 40% to 50% seen once. This CDR3 has 13 amino acids. V shed 0 bases and J shed 15 bases, with 12 bases lying between them. Germline CDR1 reads SNHLY; CDR2 reads FYNNEI.

This clonotype was sampled from a man aged 55-75 years in good health. The sequenced material came from blood. J is TRBJ1-6 and V is TRBV2; D remains ambiguous. The CDR3 protein is CASSEARTSFLHF. DNA of the CDR3: TGTGCCAGCAGTGAAGCGAGGACCTCGTTCCTCCACTTT.